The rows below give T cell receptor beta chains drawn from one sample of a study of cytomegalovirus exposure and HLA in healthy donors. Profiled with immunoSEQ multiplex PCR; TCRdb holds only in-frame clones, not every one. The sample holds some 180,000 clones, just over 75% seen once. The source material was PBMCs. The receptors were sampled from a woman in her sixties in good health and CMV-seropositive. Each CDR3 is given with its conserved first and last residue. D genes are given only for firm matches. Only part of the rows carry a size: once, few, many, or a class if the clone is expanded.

cdr3_nt: TGTGCCAGCAGCTTGGCCTTACAGTCCTCCTTGAACACTGAAGCTTTCTTT
cdr3_aa: CASSLALQSSLNTEAFF
v_call: TRBV5-8
d_call: NA
clone_size: once
j_call: TRBJ1-1

cdr3_nt: TGTGCCAGCAGTGAATCAGGGGACAATCAGCCCCAGCATTTT
cdr3_aa: CASSESGDNQPQHF
v_call: TRBV6-1
d_call: NA
clone_size: NA
j_call: TRBJ1-5

cdr3_nt: TGTGCCAGCAGTACGGGACAATTTCGGACTGGCTACACCTTC
cdr3_aa: CASSTGQFRTGYTF
v_call: TRBV28
d_call: NA
clone_size: NA
j_call: TRBJ1-2

cdr3_nt: TGTGCCAGTAGTACCTACCCGGGGGGAGCTTTCTTT
cdr3_aa: CASSTYPGGAFF
v_call: TRBV19
d_call: NA
clone_size: NA
j_call: TRBJ1-1

cdr3_nt: TGTGCCAGCAGCTCGGACAGCAGCAATCAGCCCCAGCATTTT
cdr3_aa: CASSSDSSNQPQHF
v_call: TRBV7-9
d_call: NA
clone_size: NA
j_call: TRBJ1-5

cdr3_nt: TGTGCCAGCAGTTTACCAGAGCGGGCGCCCTACGAGCAGTACTTC
cdr3_aa: CASSLPERAPYEQYF
v_call: TRBV28
d_call: NA
clone_size: NA
j_call: TRBJ2-7

cdr3_nt: TGTGCCAGCAGTGAACAGGGGATATCTGGAAACACCATATATTTT
cdr3_aa: CASSEQGISGNTIYF
v_call: TRBV28
d_call: TRBD1
clone_size: once
j_call: TRBJ1-3

cdr3_nt: TGTGCCAGCGGGGTAGACAGGGGCTCTGGAAACACCATATATTTT
cdr3_aa: CASGVDRGSGNTIYF
v_call: TRBV2
d_call: TRBD1
clone_size: NA
j_call: TRBJ1-3

cdr3_nt: TGTGCCAGCAGCCATGGGCTAGCGGGTGAGCAGTACTTC
cdr3_aa: CASSHGLAGEQYF
v_call: TRBV14
d_call: TRBD2
clone_size: NA
j_call: TRBJ2-7

cdr3_nt: TGTGCCAGTAGTATTGCAAGCGGTCCTAGCACAGATACGCAGTATTTT
cdr3_aa: CASSIASGPSTDTQYF
v_call: TRBV19
d_call: NA
clone_size: NA
j_call: TRBJ2-3

cdr3_nt: TGTGCCAGCAGTGAACCCTTCTATGGCTACACCTTC
cdr3_aa: CASSEPFYGYTF
v_call: TRBV25-1
d_call: NA
clone_size: NA
j_call: TRBJ1-2

cdr3_nt: TGTGCCAGCAGATGGACAGGGGTAAGCGGCTACACCTTC
cdr3_aa: CASRWTGVSGYTF
v_call: TRBV28
d_call: TRBD1
clone_size: NA
j_call: TRBJ1-2

cdr3_nt: TGTGCCAGCAGCTTGGGAGGGTCGGATACGCAGTATTTT
cdr3_aa: CASSLGGSDTQYF
v_call: TRBV5-6
d_call: NA
clone_size: few
j_call: TRBJ2-3

cdr3_nt: TGTGCCAGCTCACCCGGGACAGGGGATCAGCCCCAGCATTTT
cdr3_aa: CASSPGTGDQPQHF
v_call: TRBV18
d_call: TRBD1
clone_size: NA
j_call: TRBJ1-5

cdr3_nt: TGTGCCAGCTCGCCCACAGGGGGCTCTGGAAACACCATATATTTT
cdr3_aa: CASSPTGGSGNTIYF
v_call: TRBV18
d_call: TRBD1
clone_size: NA
j_call: TRBJ1-3

cdr3_nt: TGTGCCAGCAGTGCCCGGACAGGGGTAACAGATACGCAGTATTTT
cdr3_aa: CASSARTGVTDTQYF
v_call: TRBV2
d_call: TRBD1
clone_size: once
j_call: TRBJ2-3

cdr3_nt: TGTGCCAGCAGCTTCATCGGGTCCTACGAGCAGTACTTC
cdr3_aa: CASSFIGSYEQYF
v_call: TRBV7-2
d_call: NA
clone_size: NA
j_call: TRBJ2-7

cdr3_nt: TGTGCCAGCAGGCGAGACACACTTCAAATGAATACGCAGTATTTT
cdr3_aa: CASRRDTLQMNTQYF
v_call: TRBV6-5
d_call: NA
clone_size: NA
j_call: TRBJ2-3

cdr3_nt: TGTGCCAGTAGTAGTGGGGGCGCGGGGGAATGGCCCCAGCATTTT
cdr3_aa: CASSSGGAGEWPQHF
v_call: TRBV19
d_call: NA
clone_size: few
j_call: TRBJ1-5

cdr3_nt: TGTGCCAGCAGCTTAGGGGGGTACCAAGAGACCCAGTACTTC
cdr3_aa: CASSLGGYQETQYF
v_call: TRBV7-3
d_call: NA
clone_size: NA
j_call: TRBJ2-5

cdr3_nt: TGTGCCAGCAGTTCCCAGGGGACCTATAATTCACCCCTCCACTTT
cdr3_aa: CASSSQGTYNSPLHF
v_call: TRBV6-5
d_call: NA
clone_size: NA
j_call: TRBJ1-6

cdr3_nt: TGCGCCAGCAGTATTCAGGGGCAGGAAAAACTGTTTTTT
cdr3_aa: CASSIQGQEKLFF
v_call: TRBV5-1
d_call: NA
clone_size: once
j_call: TRBJ1-4

cdr3_nt: TGTGCCAGTAGTATAGAAACAGGGGGGCGACAGCCCCAGCATTTT
cdr3_aa: CASSIETGGRQPQHF
v_call: TRBV19
d_call: TRBD1
clone_size: NA
j_call: TRBJ1-5

cdr3_nt: TGTGCCAGCAGCTTATGGCTCCAACCTCTCCCGGAGACCCAGTACTTC
cdr3_aa: CASSLWLQPLPETQYF
v_call: TRBV7-9
d_call: NA
clone_size: NA
j_call: TRBJ2-5

cdr3_nt: TGTGCCAGCAGCATAGCGGAGACCTACGAGCAGTACTTC
cdr3_aa: CASSIAETYEQYF
v_call: TRBV6-5
d_call: NA
clone_size: NA
j_call: TRBJ2-7

cdr3_nt: TGTGCCAGCAGCTTCAGGGGATACAGCAATCAGCCCCAGCATTTT
cdr3_aa: CASSFRGYSNQPQHF
v_call: TRBV9
d_call: NA
clone_size: NA
j_call: TRBJ1-5

cdr3_nt: TGTGCCAGTACTGAAGCGGCAGGCTCAGGCTCCACCATATATTTT
cdr3_aa: CASTEAAGSGSTIYF
v_call: TRBV28
d_call: NA
clone_size: NA
j_call: TRBJ1-3

cdr3_nt: TGTGCCAGCAGCGTTACAGATTCGAACACCGGGGAGCTGTTTTTT
cdr3_aa: CASSVTDSNTGELFF
v_call: TRBV9
d_call: NA
clone_size: NA
j_call: TRBJ2-2

cdr3_nt: TGCGCCAGCAGCCCAGGGACTAGCGGGAGAGGGTACTTC
cdr3_aa: CASSPGTSGRGYF
v_call: TRBV5-1
d_call: TRBD2
clone_size: NA
j_call: TRBJ2-5

cdr3_nt: TGTGCCAGCAGTTTATCATCCAGAGGAGCCACTAATGAAAAACTGTTTTTT
cdr3_aa: CASSLSSRGATNEKLFF
v_call: TRBV27
d_call: NA
clone_size: NA
j_call: TRBJ1-4

cdr3_nt: TGTGCCAGCAGTGAAGCGCTTGGCCTTGAAAAACTGTTTTTT
cdr3_aa: CASSEALGLEKLFF
v_call: TRBV2
d_call: NA
clone_size: NA
j_call: TRBJ1-4

cdr3_nt: TGCGCCAGCAGCTCGGGACAGGGGGAGGGAGGCTACACCTTC
cdr3_aa: CASSSGQGEGGYTF
v_call: TRBV5-1
d_call: TRBD1
clone_size: NA
j_call: TRBJ1-2

cdr3_nt: TGTGCCAGCAGTGGTACAGGGGCTTCGGGGACTGAAGCTTTCTTT
cdr3_aa: CASSGTGASGTEAFF
v_call: TRBV5-4
d_call: TRBD1
clone_size: few
j_call: TRBJ1-1

cdr3_nt: TGTGCCAGCAGTGACTCGACTAGCGGGAGCAATGAGCAGTTCTTC
cdr3_aa: CASSDSTSGSNEQFF
v_call: TRBV6-4
d_call: TRBD2
clone_size: many
j_call: TRBJ2-1

cdr3_nt: TGTGCCAGCAGCGTAGAACACATCTCCTACGAGCAGTACTTC
cdr3_aa: CASSVEHISYEQYF
v_call: TRBV9
d_call: NA
clone_size: NA
j_call: TRBJ2-7

cdr3_nt: TGTGCCAGCAGCTTAAGAGGGGGCAAGGCCGGTGAGCAGTTCTTC
cdr3_aa: CASSLRGGKAGEQFF
v_call: TRBV7-2
d_call: TRBD1
clone_size: NA
j_call: TRBJ2-1

cdr3_nt: TGTGCCAGCAGAATGCTAGCAAGTAAAGATACGCAGTATTTT
cdr3_aa: CASRMLASKDTQYF
v_call: TRBV6-1
d_call: NA
clone_size: NA
j_call: TRBJ2-3

cdr3_nt: TGTGCCAGCAGCGTAATCAACAGGGAGCCGAACACCGGGGAGCTGTTTTTT
cdr3_aa: CASSVINREPNTGELFF
v_call: TRBV9
d_call: NA
clone_size: few
j_call: TRBJ2-2

cdr3_nt: TGTGCCAGCAGTGAATCCCTACTAGCGGGAATACCCTACAATGAGCAGTTCTTC
cdr3_aa: CASSESLLAGIPYNEQFF
v_call: TRBV6-1
d_call: TRBD2
clone_size: NA
j_call: TRBJ2-1

cdr3_nt: TGTGCCAGCAGCGTAGTGGGGGGGGCTGAGCAGTTCTTC
cdr3_aa: CASSVVGGAEQFF
v_call: TRBV9
d_call: NA
clone_size: NA
j_call: TRBJ2-1

cdr3_nt: TGTGCCTGGAGTGTCGGGGTCAGAGATACGCAGTATTTT
cdr3_aa: CAWSVGVRDTQYF
v_call: TRBV30
d_call: NA
clone_size: NA
j_call: TRBJ2-3

cdr3_nt: TGTGCCTCCGGGAGGGAGGGCAATCAGCCCCAGCATTTT
cdr3_aa: CASGREGNQPQHF
v_call: TRBV28
d_call: NA
clone_size: NA
j_call: TRBJ1-5